The clone carrying this T cell receptor beta chain was detected ten times or more. What it binds is not known. Fresh peripheral blood, around 10 ml of it, supplied the PBMCs. This specimen comes from a study of T cells in Graves' hyperthyroidism and ophthalmopathy. In the study overall: Prior to any treatment, at the point of initial diagnosis, peripheral blood was collected. Study-level findings and limits: A median about 7 months before onset, the model predicted ophthalmopathy.

Amplification targeted TCR beta CDR3 regions from RNA transcripts. A set of HTBI primers served as the primers for a first-round RT-PCR of the TCR CDR3. TCRdb re-analysed the multiplex PCR reads in MiXCR, keeping a single row per CDR3 protein. Here the sample spans under 400,000 distinct CDR3 sequences, nearly 15% being singletons. The CDR3 is made up of 13 amino acids. Trimming left V 3 bases short and J 2 bases short, with 7 bases between. The TCR comes from a woman aged 55-69 years with Graves' ophthalmopathy. This chain connects TRBV12-3 or TRBV12-4 to TRBJ1-1; D uncertain. Sequencing was performed on blood. DNA for the CDR3: TGTGCCAGCAGTTTGAAAGGAAACACTGAAGCTTTCTTT. Its protein product is CASSLKGNTEAFF.